This T cell receptor beta chain was found in a study of cytomegalovirus exposure and HLA in healthy donors. From germline, CDR1 is GTSNPN and CDR2 SVGIG (reference sequence). Trimming stripped 3 bases from V and 7 bases from J, with 21 bases between. The length of the CDR3 is 15 residues. Clones were read by immunoSEQ multiplex PCR, and TCRdb kept only the in-frame ones, dropping some. The sample lists over 150,000 clones; about 90% were seen once. As to this clone: Its target is unknown.

Study conclusions and caveats: According to reports, the classifier identified cytomegalovirus status with high specificity and sensitivity.

Sequencing used PBMCs. The chain uses TRBV30 and TRBJ1-2; D might be TRBD1 (6 bases). The sequence derives from a woman younger than 35 in good health and CMV-seropositive. CDR3 DNA sequence: TGTGCCTGGAGCCAAACAACCTCAGGGGCGAGTGGCTACACCTTC. This translates into CAWSQTTSGASGYTF. The full variable domain, in which reference TRBV30 and TRBJ1-2 provide the parts outside the CDR3, is SQTIHQWPATLVQPVGSPLSLECTVEGTSNPNLYWYRQAAGRGLQLLFYSVGIGQISSEVPQNLSASRPQDRQFILSSKKLLLSDSGFYLCAWSQTTSGASGYTFGSGTRLTVV.